This passage covers 9 T cell receptor beta chains from one sample sequenced in a study of shared clonotypes between healthy human individuals. TCRdb keeps only in-frame clones here, not all; method: immunoSEQ multiplex PCR. This table holds roughly 2,500,000 clones, over 85% found once. The sample was naive CD4+ T cells from PBMCs. Subset noted: CD45RA+ positively selected. Every receptor here comes from a man between 18 and 29 years old in good health. Some clones in this sample may be carry-over from other donors' samples.

The rearrangement joins TRBV9 to TRBJ1-1, with 8 bases lining up with TRBD1. CDR3 length equals 14 residues. From germline, CDR1 is SGDLS and CDR2 YYNGEE. The junction had 7 bases not matched to a gene; V was cut back by 4 bases and J by 5 bases. CDR3 protein: CASSTLTGGTEAFF. The CDR3, as DNA: TGTGCCAGCAGCACCCTTACAGGGGGAACTGAAGCTTTCTTT.

The rearrangement links TRBV21-1 to TRBJ2-7; whether TRBD2, the table's D call, matches the DNA was not checked. TRBV21-1 is a listed pseudogene. CDR3 length: 12 residues. In DNA form, the CDR3 reads TGTGCCAGCAGCAAGGTTATCCGGGAGCAGTACTTC. It encodes CASSKVIREQYF.

This clone was detected once. The rearrangement uses TRBV19 and TRBJ2-1; 7 bases are shared with TRBD2. Looked up from germline, CDR1 is LNHDA and CDR2 is SQIVND (reference sequence). Trimming removed 7 bases from V and 6 bases from J; junction bases left unmatched: 15. This CDR3 contains 16 residues. CDR3 loop: CASMARGLPAVNEQFF. CDR3 nucleotides: TGTGCCAGTATGGCCCGGGGACTACCGGCCGTCAATGAGCAGTTCTTC.

The chain couples TRBV6-5 to TRBJ2-7; 9 nucleotides align to TRBD2. The CDR3 length is 16 residues. Germline loops: CDR1 MNHEY, CDR2 SVGAGI. V lost 1 base to trimming and J lost 3 bases; unmatched junction nucleotides: 7. The DNA of the CDR3 is TGTGCCAGCAGTTACTTTAGCGGGAGTGACGTCTACGAGCAGTACTTC. Its protein product is CASSYFSGSDVYEQYF.

This sequence joins TRBV7-9 and TRBJ1-1; D remains ambiguous. The CDR3 has 13 residues. Trimming took 5 bases from V and 5 from J, leaving 12 bases between them. Germline V gene data show CDR1 as SEHNR and CDR2 as FQNEAQ (reference sequence). CDR3 loop: CASSPRRATEAFF. CDR3 DNA: TGTGCCAGCAGCCCCCGTCGGGCTACTGAAGCTTTCTTT.

The rearrangement joins TRBV14 to TRBJ2-7, with a weak D call TRBD2 (6 bases). The germline V and J ends were trimmed by 1 base and 9 bases, with 13 bases remaining between them. Per germline, CDR1 SGHDN and CDR2 FVKESK. This CDR3 spans 13 amino acids. CDR3 DNA: TGTGCCAGCAGCCAAGGGAGGGGCCCCGGGCAGTACTTC. Protein: CASSQGRGPGQYF.

The rearrangement joins TRBV21-1 to TRBJ2-7; the table's D call of TRBD1 was not tested on the DNA. TRBV21-1 constitutes a pseudogene. This CDR3 is built from 15 residues. CDR3 nucleotide sequence: TGTGCCCTGTGGGGGGACAGGCGAATCACCTACGAGCAGTACTTC. Translated: CALWGDRRITYEQYF.

The rearrangement joins TRBV9 to TRBJ2-5, with D possibly TRBD1 on 5 matching bases. Trimming took off 2 bases at V and 5 bases at J, with 16 bases between the two ends. The CDR3 length is 15 residues. Germline lookup yields CDR1 SGDLS and CDR2 YYNGEE. The CDR3 nucleotides are TGTGCCAGCAGCGTTACGGGCATCCCAGGGGAGACCCAGTACTTC. Translating it yields CASSVTGIPGETQYF.

The rearrangement links TRBV25-1 to TRBJ2-7; a weak D match, TRBD2 (6 bases). V lost 4 bases, J lost 3 bases, and 7 bases lay in between. Germline lookup yields CDR1 MGHDK and CDR2 SYGVNS. The CDR3 sequence is 12 residues long. The CDR3 DNA sequence: TGTGCCAGCAGTGCGACTAGCTACGAGCAGTACTTC. This translates into CASSATSYEQYF.